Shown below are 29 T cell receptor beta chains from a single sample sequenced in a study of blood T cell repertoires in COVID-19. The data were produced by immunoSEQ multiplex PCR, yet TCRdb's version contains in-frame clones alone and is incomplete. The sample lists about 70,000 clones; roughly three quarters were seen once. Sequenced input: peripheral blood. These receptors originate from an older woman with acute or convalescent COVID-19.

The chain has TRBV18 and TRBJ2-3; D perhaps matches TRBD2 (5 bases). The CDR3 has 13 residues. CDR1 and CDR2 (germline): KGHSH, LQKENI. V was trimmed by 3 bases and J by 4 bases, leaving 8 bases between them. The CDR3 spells CASSPGLADTQYF. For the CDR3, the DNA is TGTGCCAGCTCACCCGGACTGGCAGATACGCAGTATTTT.

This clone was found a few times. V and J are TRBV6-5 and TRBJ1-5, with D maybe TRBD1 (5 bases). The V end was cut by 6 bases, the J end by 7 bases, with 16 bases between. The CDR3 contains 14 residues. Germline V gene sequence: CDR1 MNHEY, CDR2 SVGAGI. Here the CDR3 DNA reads TGTGCCAGCAGCATATCGGGGGGTCGGCAGCCCCAGCATTTT. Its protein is CASSISGGRQPQHF.

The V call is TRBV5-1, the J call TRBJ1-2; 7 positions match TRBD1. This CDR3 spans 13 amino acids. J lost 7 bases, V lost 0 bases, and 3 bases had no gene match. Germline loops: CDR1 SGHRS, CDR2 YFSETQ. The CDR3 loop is CASSLEAGGGYTF. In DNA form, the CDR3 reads TGCGCCAGCAGCTTGGAAGCAGGGGGTGGCTACACCTTC.

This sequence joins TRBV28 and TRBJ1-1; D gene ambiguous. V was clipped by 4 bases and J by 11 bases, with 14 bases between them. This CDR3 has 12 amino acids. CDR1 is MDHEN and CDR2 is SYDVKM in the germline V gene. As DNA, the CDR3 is TGTGCCAGCAGTTACACCACCAACCAGGCTTTCTTT. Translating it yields CASSYTTNQAFF.

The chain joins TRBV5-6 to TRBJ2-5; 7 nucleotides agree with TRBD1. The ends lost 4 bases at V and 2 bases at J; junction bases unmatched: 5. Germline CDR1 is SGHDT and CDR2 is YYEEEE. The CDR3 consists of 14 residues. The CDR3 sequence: CASSQGVDQETQYF. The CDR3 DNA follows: TGTGCCAGCAGCCAGGGGGTAGATCAAGAGACCCAGTACTTC. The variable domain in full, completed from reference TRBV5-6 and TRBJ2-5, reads DAGVTQSPTHLIKTRGQQVTLRCSPKSGHDTVSWYQQALGQGPQFIFQYYEEEERQRGNFPDRFSGHQFPNYSSELNVNALLLGDSALYLCASSQGVDQETQYFGPGTRLLVL.

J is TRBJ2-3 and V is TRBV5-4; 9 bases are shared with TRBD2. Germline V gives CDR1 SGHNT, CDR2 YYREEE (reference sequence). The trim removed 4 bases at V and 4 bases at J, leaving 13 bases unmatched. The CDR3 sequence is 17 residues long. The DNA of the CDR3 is TGTGCCAGCAGCCTCGGGGGCGGGGGGGCCCAGGCAGATACGCAGTATTTT. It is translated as CASSLGGGGAQADTQYF.

This CDR3 reads CASSYSRGNTEAFF. In DNA, the CDR3 is TGTGCCAGCAGTTATTCCAGGGGGAACACTGAAGCTTTCTTT. V usage is TRBV6-6 and J usage is TRBJ1-1, with a weak D call TRBD1 (6 bases). CDR3 length: 14 amino acids. With 3 bases removed from V and 1 base from J, the gap between germline ends came to 9 bases. Germline lookup yields CDR1 MNHNY and CDR2 SVGAGI (reference sequence).

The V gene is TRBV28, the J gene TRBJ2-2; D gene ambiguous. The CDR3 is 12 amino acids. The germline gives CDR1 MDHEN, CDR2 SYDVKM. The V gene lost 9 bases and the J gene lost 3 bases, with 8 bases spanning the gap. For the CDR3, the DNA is TGTGCCAGTACCCAGTACACCGGGGAGCTGTTTTTT. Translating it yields CASTQYTGELFF.

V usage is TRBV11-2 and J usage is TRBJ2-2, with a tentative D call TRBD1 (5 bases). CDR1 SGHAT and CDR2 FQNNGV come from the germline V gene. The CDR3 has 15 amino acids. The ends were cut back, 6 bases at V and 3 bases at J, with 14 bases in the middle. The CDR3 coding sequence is TGTGCCAGCAGTGACAGCGACTCCTACACCGGGGAGCTGTTTTTT. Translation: CASSDSDSYTGELFF.

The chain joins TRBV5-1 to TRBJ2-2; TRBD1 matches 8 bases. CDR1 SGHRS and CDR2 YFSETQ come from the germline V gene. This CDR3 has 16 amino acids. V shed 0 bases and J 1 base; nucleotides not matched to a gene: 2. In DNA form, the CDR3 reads TGCGCCAGCAGCTTGGCTGGGACAGGGAACACCGGGGAGCTGTTTTTT. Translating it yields CASSLAGTGNTGELFF.

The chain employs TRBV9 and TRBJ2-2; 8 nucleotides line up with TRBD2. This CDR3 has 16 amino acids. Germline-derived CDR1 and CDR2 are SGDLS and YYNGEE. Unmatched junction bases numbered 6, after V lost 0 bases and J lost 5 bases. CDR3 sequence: CASSVVSGVQTGELFF. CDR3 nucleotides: TGTGCCAGCAGCGTAGTTAGCGGGGTCCAGACCGGGGAGCTGTTTTTT.

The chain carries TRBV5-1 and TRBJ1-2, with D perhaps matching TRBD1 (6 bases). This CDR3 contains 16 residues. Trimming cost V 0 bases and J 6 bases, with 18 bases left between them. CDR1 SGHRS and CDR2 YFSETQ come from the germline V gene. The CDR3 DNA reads TGCGCCAGCAGCTTGGCAAGCTGGGCTCCAGGGGATGGCTACACCTTC. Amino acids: CASSLASWAPGDGYTF.

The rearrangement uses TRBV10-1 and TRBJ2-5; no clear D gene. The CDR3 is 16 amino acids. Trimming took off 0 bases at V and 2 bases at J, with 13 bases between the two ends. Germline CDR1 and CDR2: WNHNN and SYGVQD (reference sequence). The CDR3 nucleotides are TGCGCCAGCAGTGAGTCAAACGGGTTGGCTCAAGAGACCCAGTACTTC. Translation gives CASSESNGLAQETQYF.

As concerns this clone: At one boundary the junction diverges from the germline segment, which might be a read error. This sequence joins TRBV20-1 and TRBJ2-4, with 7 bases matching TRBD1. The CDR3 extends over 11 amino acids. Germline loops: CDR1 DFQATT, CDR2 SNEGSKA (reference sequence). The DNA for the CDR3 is TGCAGTGCTAGAGATAGGGACAGCTACAACTTC. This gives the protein CSARDRDSYNF.

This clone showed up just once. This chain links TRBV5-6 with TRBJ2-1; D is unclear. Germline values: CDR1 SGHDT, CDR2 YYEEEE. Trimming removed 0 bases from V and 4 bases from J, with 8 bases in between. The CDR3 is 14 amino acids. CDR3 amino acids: CASSLVDSYNEQFF. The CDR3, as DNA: TGTGCCAGCAGCTTGGTTGACTCTTACAATGAGCAGTTCTTC.

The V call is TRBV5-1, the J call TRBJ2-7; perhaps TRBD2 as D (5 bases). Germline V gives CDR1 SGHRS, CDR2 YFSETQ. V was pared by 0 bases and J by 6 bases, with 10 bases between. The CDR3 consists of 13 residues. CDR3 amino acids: CASSLVPGGEQYF. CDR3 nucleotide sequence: TGCGCCAGCAGCTTGGTGCCCGGAGGCGAGCAGTACTTC.

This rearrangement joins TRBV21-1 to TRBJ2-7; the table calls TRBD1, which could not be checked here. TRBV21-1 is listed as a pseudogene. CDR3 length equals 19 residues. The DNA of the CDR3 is TGTGCCAGCAGCAAAGCCGGTCCCATAAAGCTGAACAGGGGGGCCGAGCAGTACTTC. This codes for CASSKAGPIKLNRGAEQYF.

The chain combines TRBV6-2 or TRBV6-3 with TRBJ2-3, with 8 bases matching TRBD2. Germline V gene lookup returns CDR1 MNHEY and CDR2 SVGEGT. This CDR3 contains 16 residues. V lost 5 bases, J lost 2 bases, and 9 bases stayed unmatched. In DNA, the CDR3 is TGTGCCAGCAGTGCGAGGCCGGGGGGGTACACAGATACGCAGTATTTT. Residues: CASSARPGGYTDTQYF.

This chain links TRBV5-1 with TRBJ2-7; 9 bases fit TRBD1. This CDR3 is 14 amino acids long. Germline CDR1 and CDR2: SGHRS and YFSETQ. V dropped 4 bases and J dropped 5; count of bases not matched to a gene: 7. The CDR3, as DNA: TGCGCCAGCAGCCGGGACAGGGTATGGGACGAGCAGTACTTC. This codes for CASSRDRVWDEQYF. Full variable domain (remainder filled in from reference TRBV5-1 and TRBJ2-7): KAGVTQTPRYLIKTRGQQVTLSCSPISGHRSVSWYQQTPGQGLQFLFEYFSETQRNKGNFPGRFSGRQFSNSRSEMNVSTLELGDSALYLCASSRDRVWDEQYFGPGTRLTVT.

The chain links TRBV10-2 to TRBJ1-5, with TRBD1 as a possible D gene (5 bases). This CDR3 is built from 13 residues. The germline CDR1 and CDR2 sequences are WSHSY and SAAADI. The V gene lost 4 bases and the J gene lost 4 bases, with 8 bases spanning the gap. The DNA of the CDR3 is TGCGCCAGCAGTGCAGGGAATAATCAGCCCCAGCATTTT. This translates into CASSAGNNQPQHF.

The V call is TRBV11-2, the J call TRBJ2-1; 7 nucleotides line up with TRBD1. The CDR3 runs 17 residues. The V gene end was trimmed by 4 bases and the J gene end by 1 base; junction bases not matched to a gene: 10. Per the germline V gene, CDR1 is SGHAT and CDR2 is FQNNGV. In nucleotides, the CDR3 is TGTGCCAGCAGCTCAAGCCACAGGGGTTTATCCTACAATGAGCAGTTCTTC. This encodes CASSSSHRGLSYNEQFF.

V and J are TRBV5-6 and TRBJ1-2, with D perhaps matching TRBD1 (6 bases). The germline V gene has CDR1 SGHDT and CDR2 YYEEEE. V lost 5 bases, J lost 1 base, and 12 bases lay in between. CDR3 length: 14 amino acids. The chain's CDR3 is CASSGGAYNYGYTF. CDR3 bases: TGTGCCAGCAGTGGGGGGGCCTATAACTATGGCTACACCTTC.

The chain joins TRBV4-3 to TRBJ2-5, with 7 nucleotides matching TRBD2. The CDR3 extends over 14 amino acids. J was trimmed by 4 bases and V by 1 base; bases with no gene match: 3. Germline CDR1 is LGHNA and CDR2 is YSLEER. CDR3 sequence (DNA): TGCGCCAGCAGCCAAGCGTGGGGGGGAGAGACCCAGTACTTC. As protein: CASSQAWGGETQYF.

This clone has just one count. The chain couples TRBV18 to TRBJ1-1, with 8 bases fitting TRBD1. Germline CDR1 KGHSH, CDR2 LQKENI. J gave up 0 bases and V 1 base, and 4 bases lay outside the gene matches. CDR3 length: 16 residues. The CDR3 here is CASSPRGQGLNTEAFF. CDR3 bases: TGTGCCAGCTCACCACGTGGACAGGGCTTGAACACTGAAGCTTTCTTT.

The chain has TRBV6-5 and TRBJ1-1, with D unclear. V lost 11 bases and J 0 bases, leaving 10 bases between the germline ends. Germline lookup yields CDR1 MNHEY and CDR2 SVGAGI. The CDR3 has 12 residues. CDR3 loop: CASEGMNTEAFF. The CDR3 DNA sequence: TGTGCCTCGGAGGGTATGAACACTGAAGCTTTCTTT.

The CDR3 protein is CASSFGTGQETQYF. DNA for the CDR3: TGTGCCAGCAGCTTCGGGACAGGCCAAGAGACCCAGTACTTC. The chain couples TRBV7-9 to TRBJ2-5; 8 nucleotides align to TRBD1. Trimming removed 3 bases from V and 1 base from J; junction bases left unmatched: 1. CDR1 is SEHNR and CDR2 is FQNEAQ in the germline V gene (reference sequence). This CDR3 spans 14 amino acids.

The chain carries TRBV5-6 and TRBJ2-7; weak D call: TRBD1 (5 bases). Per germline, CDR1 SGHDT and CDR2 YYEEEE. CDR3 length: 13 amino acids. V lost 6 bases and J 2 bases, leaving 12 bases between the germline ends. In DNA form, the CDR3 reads TGTGCCAGCAACCGTCCAGGGACCTACGAGCAGTACTTC. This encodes CASNRPGTYEQYF.

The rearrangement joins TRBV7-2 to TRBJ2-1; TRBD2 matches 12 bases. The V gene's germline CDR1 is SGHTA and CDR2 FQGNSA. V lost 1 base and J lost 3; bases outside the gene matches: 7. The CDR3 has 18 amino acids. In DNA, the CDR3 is TGTGCCAGCAGCTTAGATCAACTAGCGGGGGGCTTCTACAATGAGCAGTTCTTC. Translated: CASSLDQLAGGFYNEQFF.

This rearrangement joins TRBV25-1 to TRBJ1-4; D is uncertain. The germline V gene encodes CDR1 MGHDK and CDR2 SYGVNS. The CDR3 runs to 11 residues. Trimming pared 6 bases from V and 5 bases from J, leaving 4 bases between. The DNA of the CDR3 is TGTGCCAGCAGCAGAAATGAAAAACTGTTTTTT. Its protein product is CASSRNEKLFF.